This T cell receptor beta chain was documented in a study of T cells in localized non-small cell lung cancer. Findings and limits, study-wide: When the top 100 tumor clones were examined, a median around 61 of them also appeared in the adjacent lung, which was paired and uninvolved. Blood T cell density predicted longer survival; adjacent-lung clonality, shorter. Sequence data derive from only one tumor region, so heterogeneity remains possible.

The CDR3 contains 11 residues. V was trimmed by 11 bases and J by 4 bases, leaving 11 bases between them. Looked up from germline, CDR1 is MNHNY and CDR2 is SVGAGI (reference sequence). Details on this clone: Its specificity is not known.

Some clones are missing from TCRdb's copy, which holds only in-frame ones; the method was immunoSEQ multiplex PCR. The sample comprises roughly 36,000 clones, approximately 90% of which are singletons, and around 5.9% rests with the top ten. The sample here was PBMCs, taken before any cancer treatment. This rearrangement joins TRBV6-6 to TRBJ2-5, with TRBD1 as a possible D gene (7 bases). The TCR comes from a man aged 40 to 70 with stage II lung adenocarcinoma. This CDR3 reads CASRGAETQYF. CDR3 coding DNA: TGTGCCTCCAGGGGGGCAGAGACCCAGTACTTC.